This T cell receptor (beta chain) was recorded in a study of blood T cell repertoires in COVID-19. Patients in Seattle were enrolled during active infection, then followed longitudinally. Germline values: CDR1 SGHRS, CDR2 YFSETQ. CDR3 length equals 15 residues. The junction had 9 bases not matched to a gene; V was cut back by 5 bases and J by 4 bases. The data were produced by immunoSEQ multiplex PCR, yet TCRdb's version contains in-frame clones alone and is incomplete. The sample carries hundreds of thousands of clones, approximately 88% recorded once. V is TRBV5-1 and J is TRBJ1-2, with 9 positions matching TRBD1. This sequence originates from a woman between 45 and 60 years old with COVID-19, enrolled during active disease. The sample comprised peripheral blood. CDR3 nucleotides: TGCGCCAGCAGGACTTCCGGACAGGGGAGCTATGGCTACACCTTC. Protein sequence: CASRTSGQGSYGYTF.